This TCR beta chain was identified in a study of blood T cell repertoires in COVID-19. On the study more broadly: T cells, B-cell-depleted T cells, or PBMCs supplied cDNA or gDNA.

Germline CDR1 is MNHEY and CDR2 is SMNVEV (reference sequence). CDR3 length: 15 amino acids. Trimming shortened V by 1 base and J by 13 bases, and 22 bases separated the two germline ends. In the authors' workflow: Quantification of nucleated cells was approximated via reference gene primer amplification. Libraries were prepared by immunoSEQ multiplex PCR; TCRdb keeps only in-frame clonotypes and omits some of them. V, J and clone size are those of that table, while D and trimming were read from the DNA. The sample lists about 410,000 clones, roughly 90% occurring once. Sequencing was carried out using peripheral blood. V usage is TRBV27 and J usage is TRBJ1-2; maybe TRBD1 (6 bases). The TCR sequence derives from a woman between 40 and 55 years old with COVID-19, enrolled during active disease. In nucleotides, the CDR3 is TGTGCCAGCAGTTTATTTGCGAAGGGGGGGGGAACGTCCACCTTC. As protein: CASSLFAKGGGTSTF.